This entry lists 24 T cell receptor beta chains sequenced from one sample in a study of cytomegalovirus exposure and HLA in healthy donors. The PCR used 60 Vbeta and 13 Jbeta primers. Libraries were prepared by immunoSEQ multiplex PCR; TCRdb keeps only in-frame clonotypes and omits some of them. This table holds 150,000 to 200,000 clones, around 79% found once. The sample was PBMCs. The source of these receptors is a middle-aged woman in good health and CMV-seronegative.

V usage is TRBV7-3 and J usage is TRBJ2-1; 12 bases map to TRBD2. Germline loops: CDR1 SGHTA, CDR2 FQGTGA. The trim removed 2 bases at V and 7 bases at J, leaving 15 bases unmatched. The CDR3 is 19 residues long. The CDR3 bases are TGTGCCAGCAGCTTAGGGTTTGGGCTAGCGGGAGGGGGGTTGAATGAGCAGTTCTTC. Protein product: CASSLGFGLAGGGLNEQFF.

The CDR3 DNA follows: TGTGCCAGCAGCTTGAATCCGGGACATAGATTCTCTGGGGCCAACGTCCTGACTTTC. Its protein product is CASSLNPGHRFSGANVLTF. The chain combines TRBV7-3 with TRBJ2-6; TRBD1 is a possible D gene (6 bases). The CDR3 runs 19 residues. The germline V and J ends were trimmed by 3 bases and 0 bases, with 18 bases remaining between them. Germline V gives CDR1 SGHTA, CDR2 FQGTGA.

CDR3 loop: CASSLLEQVGNEQFF. DNA for the CDR3: TGTGCCAGCAGCTTGCTAGAACAGGTCGGCAATGAGCAGTTCTTC. The V gene is TRBV5-6, the J gene TRBJ2-1; D is perhaps TRBD1 (5 bases). Germline CDR1 and CDR2: SGHDT and YYEEEE. With 1 base removed from V and 6 bases from J, the gap between germline ends came to 14 bases. The CDR3 covers 15 residues.

The chain links TRBV5-1 to TRBJ2-7; TRBD1 matches at 11 bases. This CDR3 has 15 amino acids. The germline V gene has CDR1 SGHRS and CDR2 YFSETQ. V lost 4 bases and J lost 3; bases outside the gene matches: 6. For the CDR3, the DNA is TGCGCCAGCAGCGGCCCGGGACAGGGGGTCTACGAGCAGTACTTC. It translates to CASSGPGQGVYEQYF.

The table lists this clone with a few counts. The genes are TRBV6-1 and TRBJ1-1; TRBD1 is a possible D gene (6 bases). This CDR3 has 14 residues. Between the trimmed V and J ends, which lost 5 bases and 5 bases, there was a span of 15 bases. Germline values: CDR1 MNHNS, CDR2 SASEGT. This CDR3 reads CASSPRTALTEAFF. DNA for the CDR3: TGTGCCAGCAGTCCCCGGACAGCACTGACTGAAGCTTTCTTT.

The chain recombines TRBV5-4 with TRBJ1-4; the D gene is possibly TRBD1 (6 bases). This CDR3 spans 15 amino acids. Germline V gives CDR1 SGHNT, CDR2 YYREEE (reference sequence). Trimming left V 4 bases short and J 6 bases short, with 16 bases between. The CDR3 sequence is CASSLSGTSDEKLFF. The CDR3 bases are TGTGCCAGCAGCCTCTCCGGGACAAGTGATGAAAAACTGTTTTTT.

V and J are TRBV30 and TRBJ2-1; the match to TRBD1 covers 9 bases. The CDR3 contains 17 residues. The germline CDR1 and CDR2 sequences are GTSNPN and SVGIG (reference sequence). V trimming: 1 base; J trimming: 6 bases; junction bases outside the gene matches: 13. Here the CDR3 reads CAWSGLTGTGLLNEQFF. The DNA for the CDR3 is TGTGCCTGGAGTGGCCTGACCGGGACAGGGCTCCTCAATGAGCAGTTCTTC.

The chain uses TRBV27 and TRBJ2-7, with TRBD1 as a possible D gene (6 bases). Germline lookup yields CDR1 MNHEY and CDR2 SMNVEV (reference sequence). V was trimmed by 5 bases and J by 3 bases, leaving 14 bases between them. The CDR3 length is 14 residues. CDR3 sequence (DNA): TGTGCCAGCAGTCGATACAGGGTTAGCTACGAGCAGTACTTC. It encodes CASSRYRVSYEQYF.

V gene TRBV19 combines with J gene TRBJ1-1, with 7 bases identical to TRBD1. V lost 5 bases, J lost 4 bases, and 10 bases stayed unmatched. The V gene's germline CDR1 is LNHDA and CDR2 SQIVND (reference sequence). The CDR3 sequence is 15 residues long. The CDR3 region has the DNA TGTGCCAGTAGTGTCCATACAGGGGAGGTCACTGAAGCTTTCTTT. Its translation: CASSVHTGEVTEAFF.

The rearrangement uses TRBV7-6 and TRBJ1-4; D call uncertain. V was clipped by 5 bases and J by 4 bases, with 5 bases between them. Germline V lookup: CDR1 SGHVS, CDR2 FNYEAQ. There are 12 residues in the CDR3. The DNA for the CDR3 is TGTGCCAGCAGCCCACTTAATGAAAAACTGTTTTTT. As protein: CASSPLNEKLFF.

This clone turned up a few times. This sequence joins TRBV5-1 and TRBJ1-2; 10 bases line up with TRBD1. Germline values: CDR1 SGHRS, CDR2 YFSETQ. The CDR3 covers 14 residues. The trim removed 4 bases at V and 7 bases at J, leaving 7 bases unmatched. CDR3 coding DNA: TGCGCCAGCAGCATGGGACAGGGGTTAAGTGGCTACACCTTC. Translating gives CASSMGQGLSGYTF.

This chain uses TRBV5-1 with TRBJ1-1; 7 bases agree with TRBD1. Per germline, CDR1 SGHRS and CDR2 YFSETQ. The CDR3 consists of 14 residues. The V segment lost 4 bases and the J segment 5 bases; nucleotides outside the gene matches: 8. The CDR3: CASSLEGAGTEAFF. The CDR3 nucleotides read TGCGCCAGCAGCCTCGAGGGGGCTGGGACTGAAGCTTTCTTT.

This clone was seen only a few times. The rearrangement uses TRBV7-2 and TRBJ2-4, with 8 nucleotides matching TRBD1. The CDR3 runs 17 residues. The germline CDR1 and CDR2 sequences are SGHTA and FQGNSA. The V gene end was trimmed by 2 bases and the J gene end by 3 bases; junction bases not matched to a gene: 9. The CDR3 region is CASSLWIGQGGKNIQYF. The CDR3 DNA sequence: TGTGCCAGCAGCTTATGGATAGGACAGGGAGGCAAAAACATTCAGTACTTC.

V and J are TRBV5-6 and TRBJ1-5, with D possibly TRBD1 on 6 matching bases. The CDR3 has 14 amino acids. Germline V CDR1 and CDR2: SGHDT, YYEEEE. The V end was cut by 2 bases, the J end by 2 bases, with 8 bases between. The CDR3 DNA is TGTGCCAGCAGCTTAGGACAGCGCAATCAGCCCCAGCATTTT. Translation gives CASSLGQRNQPQHF.

Concerning this clone itself: The junction shows a germline mismatch at one end, possibly a read error. The chain combines TRBV7-7 with TRBJ2-3; 9 bases map to TRBD2. The CDR3 sequence is 15 residues long. From germline, CDR1 is SSHAT and CDR2 FNYEAQ (reference sequence). CDR3 in DNA: TGTGCTAGCAGCTTAGCTAGCGGGGGCACAGATACGCAGTATTTT. It translates to CASSLASGGTDTQYF. The variable domain in full, completed from reference TRBV7-7 and TRBJ2-3, reads GAGVSQSPRYKVTKRGQDVTLRCDPISSHATLYWYQQALGQGPEFLTYFNYEAQPDKSGLPSDRFSAERPEGSISTLTIQRTEQRDSAMYRCASSLASGGTDTQYFGPGTRLTVL.

J is TRBJ1-2 and V is TRBV11-3, with 9 bases fitting TRBD1. Germline V gene sequence: CDR1 SGHNT, CDR2 YENEEA. The CDR3 is made up of 15 amino acids. Unmatched junction bases numbered 3, after V lost 0 bases and J lost 4 bases. CDR3 protein: CASSLDPGQGYGYTF. CDR3 coding DNA: TGTGCCAGCAGCTTAGATCCGGGACAGGGCTATGGCTACACCTTC.

In DNA form, the CDR3 reads TGTGCCAGCGGATCGGGTCAGGGGCCGTATGGCTACACCTTC. This translates into CASGSGQGPYGYTF. This rearrangement joins TRBV27 to TRBJ1-2, with D maybe TRBD1 (6 bases). Between the trimmed V and J ends, which lost 8 bases and 5 bases, there was a span of 18 bases. Germline V lookup: CDR1 MNHEY, CDR2 SMNVEV (reference sequence). This CDR3 region has 14 residues.

This CDR3 is CASSSGQGTPYEQYF. In DNA, the CDR3 is TGTGCCAGCAGCTCGGGACAGGGGACTCCCTACGAGCAGTACTTC. This chain links TRBV7-6 with TRBJ2-7; 10 nucleotides agree with TRBD1. Trimming at V came to 4 bases and at J to 2 bases, leaving 5 bases not matched to a gene. The CDR3 length is 15 residues. CDR1 and CDR2 from the germline V gene are SGHVS and FNYEAQ.

V and J are TRBV7-2 and TRBJ2-1; 8 bases are a match to TRBD2. The V gene end was trimmed by 5 bases and the J gene end by 6 bases; junction bases not matched to a gene: 3. Germline assignment: CDR1 SGHTA and CDR2 FQGNSA. The CDR3 runs 13 residues. The CDR3 region has the DNA TGTGCCAGCAGCCCAAGCGGGGGCAATGAGCAGTTCTTC. It translates to CASSPSGGNEQFF.

The sample holds one count of this clone. In this CDR3 the conserved last residue, phenylalanine or tryptophan, is missing, so a read error is likely. This sequence joins TRBV5-1 and TRBJ1-2; TRBD1 matches at 7 bases. CDR3 length equals 13 residues. Germline V gene sequence: CDR1 SGHRS, CDR2 YFSETQ. The ends lost 9 bases at V and 6 bases at J; junction bases unmatched: 11. CDR3 sequence (DNA): TGCGCCACGACGATAGGGGGCAGGGATGGCTACACCTCC. This gives the protein CATTIGGRDGYTS.

A single count supports this clone. The chain employs TRBV5-1 and TRBJ2-7; 12 nucleotides match TRBD2. The V gene's germline CDR1 is SGHRS and CDR2 YFSETQ. The CDR3 is 15 residues long. J lost 2 bases, V lost 5 bases, and 5 bases had no gene match. CDR3: CASSSLAGGTYEQYF. In DNA, the CDR3 is TGCGCCAGCAGTTCCCTAGCGGGAGGGACCTACGAGCAGTACTTC.

The chain recombines TRBV28 with TRBJ1-2; weak D call: TRBD1 (6 bases). The CDR3 loop spans 17 amino acids. Germline-derived CDR1 and CDR2 are MDHEN and SYDVKM. V was clipped by 2 bases and J by 2 bases, with 18 bases between them. CDR3 in amino acids: CASSLMYLQGSNYGYTF. DNA for the CDR3: TGTGCCAGCAGTTTAATGTACTTACAGGGTTCCAACTATGGCTACACCTTC.

V is TRBV30 and J is TRBJ1-4; 8 positions agree with TRBD1. Germline V gene sequence: CDR1 GTSNPN, CDR2 SVGIG (reference sequence). The CDR3 loop spans 14 amino acids. Trimming at V came to 8 bases and at J to 4 bases, leaving 9 bases not matched to a gene. The CDR3 DNA reads TGTGCCCCTACGCCGGGACAGGATAATGAAAAACTGTTTTTT. Translation: CAPTPGQDNEKLFF. The whole variable domain, filled in from reference TRBV30 and TRBJ1-4, reads SQTIHQWPATLVQPVGSPLSLECTVEGTSNPNLYWYRQAAGRGLQLLFYSVGIGQISSEVPQNLSASRPQDRQFILSSKKLLLSDSGFYLCAPTPGQDNEKLFFGSGTQLSVL.

This chain links TRBV19 with TRBJ1-5, with a weak D call TRBD1 (6 bases). This CDR3 has 14 amino acids. V lost 3 bases and J 6 bases, leaving 12 bases between the germline ends. CDR1 and CDR2 from the germline V gene are LNHDA and SQIVND (reference sequence). The CDR3 nucleotides read TGTGCCAGTAGTATCTCGGTAGGGGGTCAGCCCCAGCATTTT. Translating gives CASSISVGGQPQHF.